The TCR beta chain under discussion was sequenced for a study of CD8 T cells in Susac syndrome. Germline lookup yields CDR1 SNHLY and CDR2 FYNNEI. This CDR3 contains 11 residues. The trim removed 6 bases at V and 12 bases at J, leaving 8 bases unmatched. Sequencing of TCR beta drew on CD8+ and CD4+ T cells from blood. Reverse transcription of 0.5 to 1 ug RNA was performed with random hexamers. A multiplex approach, immunoSEQ multiplex PCR, amplified TCR beta CDR3 across 54 Vbeta and 13 Jbeta. A single record per CDR3 protein comes from TCRdb applying MiXCR to the immunoSEQ multiplex PCR reads. This sample has 130,000 to 150,000 distinct CDR3 sequences, with less than 95% found just once.

This TCR was recovered from a human donor in good health. Sequencing was carried out using CD4+ T cells from PBMCs. The chain carries TRBV2 and TRBJ2-7; TRBD2 agrees at 7 bases. CDR3 coding DNA: TGTGCCAGCAGCCAGGGACCTAGCGGGTACTTC. This gives the protein CASSQGPSGYF.